This is a list of T cell receptor beta chains from one sample in a study of blood T cell repertoires in COVID-19. Libraries were prepared by immunoSEQ multiplex PCR; TCRdb keeps only in-frame clonotypes and omits some of them. The sample contains approximately 200,000 clones, about 88% of which appear only once. The sample taken for sequencing was peripheral blood. The receptors were sampled from a man aged 35 to 55 with active or convalescent COVID-19. The CDR3 runs from the conserved cysteine through the conserved F or W. Fields, in order: D gene, J gene, V gene, clone size, CDR3 protein, CDR3 DNA. D genes are given only for firm matches. The listing skips clone size in some rows; elsewhere it reads once, few, many or a size class.

>TRBD1|TRBJ1-1|TRBV27|NA
CASSDRDRGTEAFF
TGTGCCAGCAGTGACCGGGACAGGGGGACTGAAGCTTTCTTT
>NA|TRBJ2-1|TRBV11-1|NA
CASSLRLGDNEQFF
TGTGCCAGCAGCTTACGTCTAGGGGACAATGAGCAGTTCTTC
>NA|TRBJ2-5|TRBV10-3|NA
CAISRGETETQYF
TGTGCCATCAGTAGAGGAGAAACAGAGACCCAGTACTTC
>TRBD2|TRBJ2-3|TRBV25-1|many
CASSPRTGLAGTDTQYF
TGTGCCAGCAGTCCACGAACGGGACTAGCGGGAACAGATACGCAGTATTTT
>TRBD1|TRBJ1-5|TRBV28|NA
CASSLARGQPFYQPQHF
TGTGCCAGCAGTTTGGCCCGGGGACAGCCGTTTTATCAGCCCCAGCATTTT
>NA|TRBJ1-5|TRBV19|NA
CASNNPGTPLNQPQHF
TGTGCCAGTAATAACCCAGGGACACCCCTCAATCAGCCCCAGCATTTT
>NA|TRBJ1-4|TRBV28|NA
CASMWQAGNEKLFF
TGTGCCAGCATGTGGCAGGCTGGGAATGAAAAACTGTTTTTT
>NA|TRBJ2-3|TRBV9|NA
CASSVGGSGVTDTQYF
TGTGCCAGCAGCGTAGGAGGGTCCGGAGTCACAGATACGCAGTATTTT
>TRBD1|TRBJ1-1|TRBV4-1|NA
CASSQSPTTGTYTEAFF
TGCGCCAGCAGCCAAAGTCCGACGACAGGGACGTATACTGAAGCTTTCTTT
>TRBD2|TRBJ2-1|TRBV5-1|NA
CASSPTSGSHNEQFF
TGCGCCAGCAGCCCAACTAGCGGGAGTCACAATGAGCAGTTCTTC
>TRBD2|TRBJ2-3|TRBV5-4|NA
CASSFRLAGSTDTQYF
TGTGCCAGCAGCTTCAGACTAGCGGGAAGCACAGATACGCAGTATTTT
>NA|TRBJ2-7|TRBV5-1|once
CASSYAGVKGEQYF
TGCGCCAGCAGCTACGCAGGGGTAAAGGGCGAGCAGTACTTC
>TRBD2|TRBJ2-5|TRBV7-3|NA
CASSPSGTSSETQYF
TGTGCCAGCAGCCCCTCTGGGACTAGCAGCGAGACCCAGTACTTC
>NA|TRBJ2-7|TRBV7-9|NA
CASSPRDSTYEQYF
TGTGCCAGCAGCCCACGGGATTCCACCTACGAGCAGTACTTC
>NA|TRBJ2-2|TRBV5-1|NA
CASSSRGGTGELFF
TGCGCCAGCAGCTCCCGCGGCGGTACCGGGGAGCTGTTTTTT
>NA|TRBJ2-7|TRBV28|NA
CASFKRGYSYEQYF
TGTGCCAGCTTCAAAAGGGGGTACTCCTACGAGCAGTACTTC
>TRBD2|TRBJ2-1|TRBV5-1|NA
CASSLESGRAGVNEQFF
TGCGCCAGCAGCTTGGAGAGCGGGAGGGCCGGGGTCAATGAGCAGTTCTTC
>TRBD1|TRBJ1-6|TRBV18|NA
CASSVGQGGYNSPLHF
TGTGCCAGCTCAGTAGGACAGGGAGGCTATAATTCACCCCTCCACTTT
>TRBD1|TRBJ1-1|TRBV27|NA
CASSLRGPTEAFF
TGTGCCAGCAGTTTAAGGGGGCCCACTGAAGCTTTCTTT
>TRBD1|TRBJ2-1|TRBV12-5|NA
CASGFPPGTGYNEQFF
TGTGCTAGTGGTTTCCCCCCCGGGACAGGGTACAATGAGCAGTTCTTC
>NA|TRBJ1-2|TRBV29-1|NA
CSVEGLSNYGYTF
TGCAGCGTTGAGGGACTCTCTAACTATGGCTACACCTTC
>NA|TRBJ1-3|TRBV3-1/TRBV3-2|NA
CASSPRDSGNTIYF
TGTGCCAGCAGCCCCCGGGACTCTGGAAACACCATATATTTT
>NA|TRBJ2-7|TRBV7-2|NA
CASSWDPRLQYEQYF
TGTGCCAGCAGCTGGGATCCCAGACTACAGTACGAGCAGTACTTC
>TRBD1|TRBJ2-7|TRBV5-6|NA
CASSSLRGQFLTYEQYF
TGTGCCAGCAGCTCCCTTAGGGGACAGTTTCTCACTTACGAGCAGTACTTC
>TRBD2|TRBJ2-7|TRBV19|NA
CASSTRAGGTYEQYF
TGTGCCAGTAGTACCCGGGCGGGAGGCACTTACGAGCAGTACTTC
>TRBD1|TRBJ1-6|TRBV5-1|NA
CASSGGDRGYSPLHF
TGCGCCAGCAGCGGCGGGGACAGGGGTTATTCACCCCTCCACTTT
>NA|TRBJ1-1|TRBV28|few
CASSVLKDSPMNTEAFF
TGTGCCAGCAGTGTCCTAAAGGACAGCCCAATGAACACTGAAGCTTTCTTT
>TRBD1|TRBJ1-4|TRBV7-9|NA
CASSDNRQGLSEKLFF
TGTGCCAGCAGCGACAACCGACAGGGTTTAAGTGAAAAACTGTTTTTT
>NA|TRBJ2-1|TRBV6-5|NA
CASLGAVSYNEQFF
TGTGCCAGCCTTGGAGCGGTCTCCTACAATGAGCAGTTCTTC
>NA|TRBJ2-4|TRBV5-4|NA
CASSLASGAKNIQYF
TGTGCCAGCAGCTTGGCCTCGGGGGCCAAAAACATTCAGTACTTC
>NA|TRBJ1-2|TRBV2|once
CASSEGRGTYGYTF
TGTGCCAGCAGTGAAGGACGGGGAACCTATGGCTACACCTTC
>NA|TRBJ2-7|TRBV19|once
CASSRAYSSYEQYF
TGTGCCAGTAGTAGGGCGTATTCCTCCTACGAGCAGTACTTC
>TRBD1|TRBJ1-2|TRBV18|NA
CASSPRDRTNYGYTF
TGTGCCAGCTCACCACGGGACAGGACTAACTATGGCTACACCTTC
>NA|TRBJ1-6|TRBV30|NA
CAWTLKGISPLHF
TGTGCCTGGACCCTAAAGGGGATTTCACCCCTCCACTTT
>TRBD2|TRBJ2-2|TRBV30|NA
CAWSAAGTSDTGELFF
TGTGCCTGGAGTGCGGCCGGGACTAGCGACACCGGGGAGCTGTTTTTT
>NA|TRBJ1-1|TRBV7-9|NA
CASSSYRLEGEAFF
TGTGCCAGCAGCTCATACCGATTGGAGGGTGAAGCTTTCTTT
>TRBD1|TRBJ1-5|TRBV18|NA
CASSPFKGQLSNQPQHF
TGTGCCAGCTCACCTTTTAAGGGACAGCTTAGCAATCAGCCCCAGCATTTT
>TRBD2|TRBJ2-3|TRBV6-4|many
CASSDSSGGADTQYF
TGTGCCAGCAGTGACTCTAGCGGGGGGGCAGATACGCAGTATTTT
>TRBD2|TRBJ2-5|TRBV4-2|NA
CASSQAGLAGVRETQYF
TGTGCCAGCAGCCAAGCGGGACTAGCGGGAGTACGGGAGACCCAGTACTTC
>TRBD1|TRBJ1-1|TRBV5-6|few
CASSLALGTGSEAFF
TGTGCCAGCAGCTTGGCGTTGGGGACAGGGTCTGAAGCTTTCTTT
>NA|TRBJ1-2|TRBV5-1|NA
CASSLVGGIYGYTF
TGCGCCAGCAGCTTGGTTGGCGGGATCTATGGCTACACCTTC
>TRBD1|TRBJ1-6|TRBV5-6|NA
CASSSQGAYSPLHF
TGTGCCAGCAGCTCCCAGGGGGCGTATTCACCCCTCCACTTT
>TRBD2|TRBJ2-1|TRBV28|NA
CASRGASGGAGEQFF
TGTGCCAGCAGGGGCGCTAGCGGGGGGGCGGGTGAGCAGTTCTTC
>TRBD1|TRBJ2-2|TRBV9|NA
CASSVTGQNTGELFF
TGTGCCAGCAGCGTGACAGGGCAGAACACCGGGGAGCTGTTTTTT
>NA|TRBJ1-1|TRBV6-1|NA
CASSEWGGAAEAFF
TGTGCCAGCAGTGAATGGGGGGGTGCTGCTGAAGCTTTCTTT
>NA|TRBJ2-7|TRBV24-1|NA
CATSDSGTRKGEQYF
TGTGCCACCAGTGATTCCGGGACTCGAAAAGGGGAGCAGTACTTC
>NA|TRBJ2-3|TRBV7-9|NA
CASSLALTGGTQYF
TGTGCCAGCAGCTTAGCGCTAACCGGCGGTACGCAGTATTTT
>TRBD1|TRBJ1-4|TRBV28|NA
CASRPQGGREKLFF
TGTGCCAGCAGACCGCAGGGGGGTCGTGAAAAACTGTTTTTT
>TRBD1|TRBJ1-5|TRBV27|NA
CASSPRDRGRGNQPQHF
TGTGCCAGCAGTCCAAGGGACAGGGGGCGCGGCAATCAGCCCCAGCATTTT
>NA|TRBJ1-4|TRBV19|NA
CASSRGATNEKLFF
TGTGCCAGTAGTAGGGGGGCAACTAATGAAAAACTGTTTTTT
>NA|TRBJ1-6|TRBV7-9|NA
CASQGPGDSPLHF
TGTGCCAGCCAAGGTCCAGGGGATTCACCCCTCCACTTT
>TRBD1|TRBJ2-3|TRBV28|NA
CASSLSSAGGDTQYF
TGTGCCAGCAGTTTAAGTTCGGCAGGGGGAGATACGCAGTATTTT
>NA|TRBJ1-2|TRBV7-2|NA
CASSLGSAGVRGYTF
TGTGCCAGCAGCTTAGGATCGGCAGGGGTCCGTGGCTACACCTTC
>NA|TRBJ2-7|TRBV13|NA
CASILAGRSYEQYF
TGTGCCAGCATCCTAGCTGGCAGGAGCTACGAGCAGTACTTC
>TRBD1|TRBJ2-5|TRBV5-1|NA
CASSGSTGGSETQYF
TGCGCCAGCAGCGGCTCGACAGGGGGTTCGGAGACCCAGTACTTC
>NA|TRBJ1-1|TRBV9|NA
CASSVTGNTEAFF
TGTGCCAGCAGCGTAACGGGGAACACTGAAGCTTTCTTT